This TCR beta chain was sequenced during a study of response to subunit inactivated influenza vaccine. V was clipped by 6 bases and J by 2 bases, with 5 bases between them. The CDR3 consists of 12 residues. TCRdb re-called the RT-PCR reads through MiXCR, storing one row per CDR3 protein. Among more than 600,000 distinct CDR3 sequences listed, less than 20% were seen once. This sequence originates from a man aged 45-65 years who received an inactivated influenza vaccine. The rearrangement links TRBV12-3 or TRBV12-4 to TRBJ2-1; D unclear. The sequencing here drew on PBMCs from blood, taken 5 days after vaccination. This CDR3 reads CASRFTYNEQFF. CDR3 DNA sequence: TGTGCCAGCAGGTTCACCTACAATGAGCAGTTCTTC.